Each of the 13 T cell receptor beta chains below was sequenced from the same sample in a study of blood T cell repertoires in COVID-19. Sequencing was performed with immunoSEQ multiplex PCR; in TCRdb, only in-frame clones are kept and a portion is missing. The table lists over 150,000 clones, about 86% of them singletons. The sample taken for sequencing was PBMCs or T cells enriched from blood (not recorded which). The source of these receptors is a middle-aged man who had recovered from COVID-19.

The V call is TRBV9, the J call TRBJ2-2; D possibly corresponds to TRBD1 (5 bases). The germline gives CDR1 SGDLS, CDR2 YYNGEE. The length of the CDR3 is 15 residues. Between the trimmed V and J ends, which lost 0 bases and 1 base, there was a span of 7 bases. DNA of the CDR3: TGTGCCAGCAGCGTAGTGGGGCAGAACACCGGGGAGCTGTTTTTT. It encodes CASSVVGQNTGELFF.

The V call is TRBV9, the J call TRBJ1-4, with TRBD1 matching 9 bases. Germline CDR1 reads SGDLS; CDR2 reads YYNGEE. V was clipped by 0 bases and J by 7 bases; unmatched bases: 7. The CDR3 has 16 amino acids. The CDR3 loop reads CASSVDPQGAGEKLFF. The CDR3 DNA reads TGTGCCAGCAGCGTAGATCCACAGGGGGCGGGTGAAAAACTGTTTTTT.

The rearrangement uses TRBV19 and TRBJ2-2; 7 bases match TRBD1. The CDR3 sequence is 16 residues long. V lost 4 bases, J lost 5 bases, and 10 bases stayed unmatched. Germline V CDR1 and CDR2: LNHDA, SQIVND (reference sequence). CDR3 amino acids: CASSKRQGVGTGELFF. CDR3 nucleotides: TGTGCCAGTAGTAAACGACAGGGTGTAGGGACCGGGGAGCTGTTTTTT.

The V gene is TRBV19, the J gene TRBJ2-3; TRBD2 matches at 10 bases. Germline CDR1 LNHDA, CDR2 SQIVND (reference sequence). V dropped 10 bases and J dropped 4; count of bases not matched to a gene: 8. The CDR3 contains 14 residues. CDR3 bases: TGTGCCACACGTCAACTAGCGGGATCAGATACGCAGTATTTT. It translates to CATRQLAGSDTQYF.

V gene TRBV9 combines with J gene TRBJ1-2; no clear D. Germline CDR1 reads SGDLS; CDR2 reads YYNGEE. CDR3 size: 15 residues. V dropped 0 bases and J dropped 4 bases, with 13 bases sitting between them. The CDR3: CASSVEDQRGYGYTF. In nucleotides, the CDR3 is TGTGCCAGCAGCGTAGAAGACCAACGGGGCTATGGCTACACCTTC.

The chain combines TRBV27 with TRBJ1-1; D is unclear. Germline lookup yields CDR1 MNHEY and CDR2 SMNVEV (reference sequence). The CDR3 runs to 13 residues. V dropped 8 bases and J dropped 3 bases, with 13 bases sitting between them. Here the CDR3 reads CASSGFPHTEAFF. Here the CDR3 DNA reads TGTGCCAGCTCGGGTTTTCCCCACACTGAAGCTTTCTTT.

This clone was seen a few times. V gene TRBV6-6 combines with J gene TRBJ2-1; TRBD2 agrees at 9 bases. The CDR3 is made up of 17 amino acids. V shed 5 bases, J shed 4 bases, and the junction held 12 bases outside the gene matches. Germline V gives CDR1 MNHNY, CDR2 SVGAGI (reference sequence). The CDR3 spells CASSPREAGGQYNEQFF. The CDR3 coding sequence is TGTGCCAGCAGTCCTCGTGAGGCGGGGGGGCAATACAATGAGCAGTTCTTC.

The chain employs TRBV9 and TRBJ2-5, with D possibly TRBD2 on 6 matching bases. The CDR3 consists of 13 residues. Trimming cost V 3 bases and J 9 bases, with 15 bases left between them. The germline CDR1 and CDR2 sequences are SGDLS and YYNGEE. Written as DNA, the CDR3 is TGTGCCAGCAGCGGGGGGGACCTTAGGGCCCAGTACTTC. This encodes CASSGGDLRAQYF.

As concerns this clone: At one end the junction does not follow the germline gene, possibly because of a read error. The chain combines TRBV7-7 with TRBJ2-2; a weak D match, TRBD1 (5 bases). This CDR3 region has 19 residues. The V gene's germline CDR1 is SSHAT and CDR2 FNYEAQ (reference sequence). CDR3 coding DNA: TGTGCTAGCAGCTTAGCTGCGATTGGCAGGACAACGAACACCGGGGAGCTGTTTTTT. It encodes CASSLAAIGRTTNTGELFF.

Concerning this clone: This same CDR3 is encoded by further DNA sequences in the sample. This chain uses TRBV11-3 with TRBJ1-1; 9 bases align to TRBD1. V lost 1 base to trimming and J lost 5 bases; unmatched junction nucleotides: 2. The CDR3 totals 14 residues. Germline V gene sequence: CDR1 SGHNT, CDR2 YENEEA. CDR3 sequence: CASSLVGQGTEAFF. The CDR3 nucleotides read TGTGCCAGCAGCTTAGTCGGACAGGGGACTGAAGCTTTCTTT.

This chain connects TRBV3-1 (or the pseudogene TRBV3-2) to TRBJ1-1; the D gene is possibly TRBD1 (5 bases). The CDR3 contains 14 residues. Trimming stripped 4 bases from V and 2 bases from J, with 11 bases between. The germline V gene has CDR1 LGHDT and CDR2 YNNKEL (reference sequence). CDR3 nucleotides: TGTGCCAGCAGCCCCGGCAGGGCCAACACTGAAGCTTTCTTT. This encodes CASSPGRANTEAFF.

CDR3 sequence reads: CASSHGQGSYNEQFF. As DNA, the CDR3 is TGTGCCAGCAGCCATGGACAGGGGTCCTACAATGAGCAGTTCTTC. This chain connects TRBV4-2 to TRBJ2-1, with 9 bases identical to TRBD1. The germline V gene has CDR1 LGHNA and CDR2 YNFKEQ. This CDR3 comprises 15 residues. V shed 3 bases and J 1 base; nucleotides not matched to a gene: 1.

Remarks on this clone: This may stem from a read error, because a much larger clone lies one nucleotide away. Here the CDR3 omits its conserved ending phenylalanine or tryptophan, so a read error is the likely source. The rearrangement uses TRBV11-3 and TRBJ1-1; the D is unclear. Germline V lookup: CDR1 SGHNT, CDR2 YENEEA. With 5 bases removed from V and 5 bases from J, the gap between germline ends came to 15 bases. This CDR3 contains 14 residues. The CDR3 loop reads CASSRGPPGTEAFS. The CDR3 DNA follows: TGTGCCAGCAGCCGTGGTCCGCCGGGGACTGAAGCTTTCTCT.